What follows is one TCR beta chain and its context. Antigen specificity is unknown. This CDR3 is built from 16 residues. Germline CDR1 is MNHNS and CDR2 is SASEGT. Trimming stripped 3 bases from V and 5 bases from J, with 17 bases between. This sample stems from a study of CD8 T cell repertoires and HIV-1 epitope variants. Study as a whole: Separate wells received one of Twenty-five Gag or Nef variant peptides. Controls were a CMV, EBV and flu pool, Ebola AY9, and no peptide.

Clones were read by immunoSEQ multiplex PCR, and TCRdb kept only the in-frame ones, dropping some. The top ten clones hold 42% of a sample with around 5,000 clones, 65% to 80% of them seen once. The study, taken as a whole, reports: About 10 antigen-specific TCR beta clonotypes were found; about 6 seemed cross-reactive to variants.

The V call is TRBV6-1, the J call TRBJ2-1, with D maybe TRBD2 (5 bases). Sequencing was carried out using cultured CD8+ T cells derived from PBMCs. The clonotype comes from a male donor with HIV. CDR3 in amino acids: CASSDYHPAGHNEQFF. Written as DNA, the CDR3 is TGTGCCAGCAGTGACTACCATCCTGCGGGTCACAATGAGCAGTTCTTC.